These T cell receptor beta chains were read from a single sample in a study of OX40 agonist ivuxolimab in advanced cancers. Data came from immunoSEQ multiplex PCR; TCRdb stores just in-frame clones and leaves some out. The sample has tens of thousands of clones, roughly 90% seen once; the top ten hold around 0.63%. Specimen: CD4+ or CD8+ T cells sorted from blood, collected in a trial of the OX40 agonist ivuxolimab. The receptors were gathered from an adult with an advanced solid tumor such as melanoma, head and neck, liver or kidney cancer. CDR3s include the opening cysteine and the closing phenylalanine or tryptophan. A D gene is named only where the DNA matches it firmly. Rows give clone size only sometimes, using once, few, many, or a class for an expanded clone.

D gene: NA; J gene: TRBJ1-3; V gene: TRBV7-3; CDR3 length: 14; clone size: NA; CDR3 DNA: TGTGCCAGCAGCGTCGGACAGCCTGGAAACACCATATATTTT; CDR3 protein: CASSVGQPGNTIYF
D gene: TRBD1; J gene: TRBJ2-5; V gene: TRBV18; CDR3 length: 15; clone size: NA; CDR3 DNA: TGTGCCAGCTCACCCCCAATGACAGGGGTTGAGACCCAGTACTTC; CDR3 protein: CASSPPMTGVETQYF
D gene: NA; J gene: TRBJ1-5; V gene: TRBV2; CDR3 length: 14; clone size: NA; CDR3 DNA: TGTGCCAGCAGTAAAGGGACGGTCTATCAGCCCCAGCATTTT; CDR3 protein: CASSKGTVYQPQHF
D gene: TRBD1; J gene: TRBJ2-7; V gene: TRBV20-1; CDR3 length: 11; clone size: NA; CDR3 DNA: TGCAGTGTTGGACAGGACTACGAGCAGTACTTC; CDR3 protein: CSVGQDYEQYF
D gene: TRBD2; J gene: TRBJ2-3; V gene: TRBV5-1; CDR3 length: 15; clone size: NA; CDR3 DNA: TGCGCCAGCAGGTCCCTAGCGGGAGGCACAGATACGCAGTATTTT; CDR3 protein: CASRSLAGGTDTQYF
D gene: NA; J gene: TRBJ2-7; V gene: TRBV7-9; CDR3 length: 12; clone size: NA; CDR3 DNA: TGTGCCAGCAGCTTAGCCCTGGCCGAGCAGTACTTC; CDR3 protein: CASSLALAEQYF
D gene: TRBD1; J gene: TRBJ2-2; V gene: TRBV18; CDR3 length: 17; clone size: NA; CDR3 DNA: TGTGCCAGCTCACGCGACCCAGGGGGAACAGGCACCGGGGAGCTGTTTTTT; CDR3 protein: CASSRDPGGTGTGELFF
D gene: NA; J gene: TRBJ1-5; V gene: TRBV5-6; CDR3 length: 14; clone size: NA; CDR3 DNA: TGTGCCAGCAGCTTAGGAGGGGTCAATCAGCCCCAGCATTTT; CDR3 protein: CASSLGGVNQPQHF
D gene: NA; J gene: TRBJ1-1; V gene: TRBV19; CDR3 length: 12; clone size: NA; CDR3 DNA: TGTGCCAGTAGTGGGTTTGCGGCTGAAGCTTTCTTT; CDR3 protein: CASSGFAAEAFF
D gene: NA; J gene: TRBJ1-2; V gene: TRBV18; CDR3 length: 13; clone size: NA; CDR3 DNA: TGTGCCAGCTCACCCACGGGGGACTATGGCTACACCTTC; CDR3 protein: CASSPTGDYGYTF
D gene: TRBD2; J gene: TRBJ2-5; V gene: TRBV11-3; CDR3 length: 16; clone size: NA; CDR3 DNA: TGTGCCAGCAGCTTCCCAGCGGGGGTTCAAAGAGAGACCCAGTACTTC; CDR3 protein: CASSFPAGVQRETQYF
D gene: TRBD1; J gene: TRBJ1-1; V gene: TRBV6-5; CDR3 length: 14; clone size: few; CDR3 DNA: TGTGCCAGCAGGCGAGGGGGCGCAGGAACTGAAGCTTTCTTT; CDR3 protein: CASRRGGAGTEAFF
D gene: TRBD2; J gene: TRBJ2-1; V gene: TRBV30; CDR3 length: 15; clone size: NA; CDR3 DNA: TGTGCCGGGACTAGCGGGATTAGCTCCTACAATGAGCAGTTCTTC; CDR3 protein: CAGTSGISSYNEQFF
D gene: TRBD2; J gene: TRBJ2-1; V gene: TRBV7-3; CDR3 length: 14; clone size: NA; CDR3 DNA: TGTGCCAGCAGTCCAGCGGGGGGGTTAAATGAGCAGTTCTTC; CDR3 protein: CASSPAGGLNEQFF
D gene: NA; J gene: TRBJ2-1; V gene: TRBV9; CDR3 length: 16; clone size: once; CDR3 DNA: TGTGCCAGCAGCCCCCGTGTGGGGGGTACCTACAATGAGCAGTTCTTC; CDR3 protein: CASSPRVGGTYNEQFF
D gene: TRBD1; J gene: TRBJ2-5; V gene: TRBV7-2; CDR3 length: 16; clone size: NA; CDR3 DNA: TGTGCCAGCAGCTTAGCCCAGGGACAGGGGCAAGAGACCCAGTACTTC; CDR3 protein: CASSLAQGQGQETQYF
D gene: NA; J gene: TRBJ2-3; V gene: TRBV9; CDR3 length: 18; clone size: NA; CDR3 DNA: TGTGCCAGCAGCGTAGGAATTGGGACTGCCACATCACAAGATACGCAGTATTTT; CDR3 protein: CASSVGIGTATSQDTQYF
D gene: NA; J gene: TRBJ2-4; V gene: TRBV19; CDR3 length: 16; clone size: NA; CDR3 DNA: TGTGCCAGTAGTATGTGGACAGTATCGCCCAAAAACATTCAGTACTTC; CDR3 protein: CASSMWTVSPKNIQYF
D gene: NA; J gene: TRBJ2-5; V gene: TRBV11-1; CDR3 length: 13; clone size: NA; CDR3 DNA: TGTGCCAGCAGCTTAGAAATGGGGGAGACCCAGTACTTC; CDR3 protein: CASSLEMGETQYF
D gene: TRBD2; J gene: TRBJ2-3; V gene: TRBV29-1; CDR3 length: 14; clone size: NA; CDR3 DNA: TGCAGCGGTCAGGGACTAGCGGGGGGCGATACGCAGTATTTT; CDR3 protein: CSGQGLAGGDTQYF
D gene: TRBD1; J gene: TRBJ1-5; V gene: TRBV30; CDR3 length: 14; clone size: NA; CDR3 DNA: TGTGCCTGGAAATACGGGACAGACAATCAGCCCCAGCATTTT; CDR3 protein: CAWKYGTDNQPQHF
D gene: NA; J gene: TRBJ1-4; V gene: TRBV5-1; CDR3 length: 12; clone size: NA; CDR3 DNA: TGCGCCAGCAGCCCTCCAGATGAAAAACTGTTTTTT; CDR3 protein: CASSPPDEKLFF
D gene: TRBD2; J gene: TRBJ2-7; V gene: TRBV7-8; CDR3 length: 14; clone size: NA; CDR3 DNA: TGTGCCAGCAGCAAGCGGGGGCCCGCCTACGAGCAGTACTTC; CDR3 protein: CASSKRGPAYEQYF
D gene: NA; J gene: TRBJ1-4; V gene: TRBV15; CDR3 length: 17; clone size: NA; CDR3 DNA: TGTGCCACCAGCAGGATCTCAGGGAATTGGGCTAATGAAAAACTGTTTTTT; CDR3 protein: CATSRISGNWANEKLFF
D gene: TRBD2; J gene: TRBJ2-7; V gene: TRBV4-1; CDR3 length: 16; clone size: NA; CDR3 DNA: TGCGCCAGCAGCCAAGATCGGAGCGGGAGGGGATACGAGCAGTACTTC; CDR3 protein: CASSQDRSGRGYEQYF
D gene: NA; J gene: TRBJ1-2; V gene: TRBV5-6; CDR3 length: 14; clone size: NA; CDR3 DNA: TGTGCCAGCAGCAGGGGACGCGAAAACTATGGCTACACCTTC; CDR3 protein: CASSRGRENYGYTF
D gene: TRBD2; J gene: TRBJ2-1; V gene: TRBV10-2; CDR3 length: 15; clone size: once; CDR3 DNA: TGCGCCAGCAGTGCACTAGCGGGGTCCTACAATGAGCAGTTCTTC; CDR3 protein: CASSALAGSYNEQFF
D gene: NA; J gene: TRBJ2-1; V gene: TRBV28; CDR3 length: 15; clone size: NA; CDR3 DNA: TGTGCCAGCAGTTTACCAATAAAAGACAGGAATGAGCAGTTCTTC; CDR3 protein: CASSLPIKDRNEQFF
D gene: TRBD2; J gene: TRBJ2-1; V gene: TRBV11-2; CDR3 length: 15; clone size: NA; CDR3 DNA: TGTGCCAGCAGCCCCGGACTAGCGGACTACAATGAGCAGTTCTTC; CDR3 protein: CASSPGLADYNEQFF
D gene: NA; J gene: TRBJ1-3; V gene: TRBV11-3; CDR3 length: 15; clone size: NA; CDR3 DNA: TGTGCCAGCAGCTTAGATGGCACAGCTGGAAACACCATATATTTT; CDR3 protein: CASSLDGTAGNTIYF
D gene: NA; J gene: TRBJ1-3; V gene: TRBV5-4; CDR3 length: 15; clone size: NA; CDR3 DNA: TGTGCCAGCAGCAATGGACAGCCCTCCGGAAACACCATATATTTT; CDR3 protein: CASSNGQPSGNTIYF
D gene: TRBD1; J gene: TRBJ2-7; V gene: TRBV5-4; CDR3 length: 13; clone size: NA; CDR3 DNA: TGTGCCAGCAGCCTCAATACCGGGACAGATCCGTACTTC; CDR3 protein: CASSLNTGTDPYF
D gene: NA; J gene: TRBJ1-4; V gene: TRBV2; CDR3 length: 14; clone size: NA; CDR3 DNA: TGTGCCAGCCAGGAAGTGGGGGTAGGGGAAAAACTGTTTTTT; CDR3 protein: CASQEVGVGEKLFF
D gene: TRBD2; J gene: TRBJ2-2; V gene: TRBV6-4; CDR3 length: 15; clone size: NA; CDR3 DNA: TGTGCCAGCAGCCGACTAGCAGGAAACACCGGGGAGCTGTTTTTT; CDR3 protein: CASSRLAGNTGELFF
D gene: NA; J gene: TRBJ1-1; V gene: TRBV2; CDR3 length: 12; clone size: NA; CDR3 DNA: TGTGCCAGCAGTTTGGGCGACACTGAAGCTTTCTTT; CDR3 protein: CASSLGDTEAFF
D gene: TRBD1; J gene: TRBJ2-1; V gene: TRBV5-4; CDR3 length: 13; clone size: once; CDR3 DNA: TGTGCCAGCACCCCACAGGGGGCCTATGAGCAGTTCTTC; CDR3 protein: CASTPQGAYEQFF
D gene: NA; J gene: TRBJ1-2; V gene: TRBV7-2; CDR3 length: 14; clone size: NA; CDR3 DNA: TGTGCCAGCAGCCTTTCTGGACAGCTCTATGGCTACACCTTC; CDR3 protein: CASSLSGQLYGYTF
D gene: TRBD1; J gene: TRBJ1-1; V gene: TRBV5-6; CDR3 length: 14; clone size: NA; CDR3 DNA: TGTGCCAGCAGCGCGGGACAGTTGAACACTGAAGCTTTCTTT; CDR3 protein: CASSAGQLNTEAFF
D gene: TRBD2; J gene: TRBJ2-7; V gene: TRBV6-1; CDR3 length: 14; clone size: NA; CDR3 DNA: TGTGCCAGCAGTCCCGGACTAGCGGGGTACGAGCAGTACTTC; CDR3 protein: CASSPGLAGYEQYF
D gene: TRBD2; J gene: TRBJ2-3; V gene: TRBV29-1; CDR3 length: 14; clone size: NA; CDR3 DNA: TGCAGCGTGCGAGCTAGCGGGAGTACAGATACGCAGTATTTT; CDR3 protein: CSVRASGSTDTQYF
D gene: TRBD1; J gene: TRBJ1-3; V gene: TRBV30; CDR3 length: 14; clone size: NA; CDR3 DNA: TGTGCCTGGAACGTACAGGGGGCGGGAGGCACCATATATTTT; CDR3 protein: CAWNVQGAGGTIYF